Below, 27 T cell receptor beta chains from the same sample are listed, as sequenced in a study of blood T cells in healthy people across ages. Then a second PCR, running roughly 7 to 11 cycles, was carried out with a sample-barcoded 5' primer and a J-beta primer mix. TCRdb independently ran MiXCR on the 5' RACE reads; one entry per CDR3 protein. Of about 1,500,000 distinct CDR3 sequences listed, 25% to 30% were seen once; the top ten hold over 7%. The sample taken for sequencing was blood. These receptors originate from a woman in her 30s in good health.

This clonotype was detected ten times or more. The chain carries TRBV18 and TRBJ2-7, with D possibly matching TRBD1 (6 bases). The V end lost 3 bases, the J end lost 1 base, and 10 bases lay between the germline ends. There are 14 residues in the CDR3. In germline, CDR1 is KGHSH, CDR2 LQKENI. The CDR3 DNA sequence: TGTGCCAGCTCACCGTCGACAGGTTCCTACGAGCAGTACTTC. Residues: CASSPSTGSYEQYF.

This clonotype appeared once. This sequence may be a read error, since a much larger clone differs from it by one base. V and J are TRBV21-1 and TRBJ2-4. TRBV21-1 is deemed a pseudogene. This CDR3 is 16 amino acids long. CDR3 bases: TGTGCCAGCGGTCCTAAAAGGCCGCTAGCCAAAAACATTCAGTACTTC. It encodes CASGPKRPLAKNIQYF.

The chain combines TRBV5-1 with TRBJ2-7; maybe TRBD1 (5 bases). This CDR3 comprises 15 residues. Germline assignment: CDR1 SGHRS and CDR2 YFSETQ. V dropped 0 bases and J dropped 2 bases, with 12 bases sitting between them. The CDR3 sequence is CASSLGQTATYEQYF. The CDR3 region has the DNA TGCGCCAGCAGCTTGGGACAGACCGCCACCTACGAGCAGTACTTC.

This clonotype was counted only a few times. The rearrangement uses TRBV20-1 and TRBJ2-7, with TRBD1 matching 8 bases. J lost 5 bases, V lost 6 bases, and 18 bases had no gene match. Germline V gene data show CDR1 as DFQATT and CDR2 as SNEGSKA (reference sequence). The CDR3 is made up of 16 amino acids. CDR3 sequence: CSATDRVRGDRNEQYF. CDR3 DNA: TGCAGTGCCACGGACAGGGTCCGAGGGGATCGTAACGAGCAGTACTTC.

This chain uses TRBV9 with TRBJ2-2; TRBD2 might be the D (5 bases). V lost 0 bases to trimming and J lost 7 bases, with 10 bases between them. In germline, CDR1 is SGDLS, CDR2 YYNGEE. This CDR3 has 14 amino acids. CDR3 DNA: TGTGCCAGCAGCGTAGACGGGGTCATCGGGGAGCTGTTTTTT. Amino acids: CASSVDGVIGELFF. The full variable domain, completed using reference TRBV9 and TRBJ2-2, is DSGVTQTPKHLITATGQRVTLRCSPRSGDLSVYWYQQSLDQGLQFLIQYYNGEERAKGNILERFSAQQFPDLHSELNLSSLELGDSALYFCASSVDGVIGELFFGEGSRLTVL.

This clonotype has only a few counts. The CDR3 reads CSARVGGGYQETQYF. The CDR3 nucleotides read TGCAGTGCTAGAGTGGGGGGTGGTTACCAAGAGACCCAGTACTTC. The chain employs TRBV20-1 and TRBJ2-5; D might be TRBD2 (6 bases). V lost 1 base to trimming and J lost 0 bases, with 12 bases between them. There are 15 residues in the CDR3. CDR1 is DFQATT and CDR2 is SNEGSKA in the germline V gene (reference sequence).

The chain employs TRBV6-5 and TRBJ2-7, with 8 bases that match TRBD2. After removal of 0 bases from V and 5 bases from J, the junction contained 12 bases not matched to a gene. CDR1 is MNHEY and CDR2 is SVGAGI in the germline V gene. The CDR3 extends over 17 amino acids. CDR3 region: CASSYSGTSGRAHEQYF. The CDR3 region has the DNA TGTGCCAGCAGTTACTCCGGGACTAGTGGGAGGGCGCACGAGCAGTACTTC.

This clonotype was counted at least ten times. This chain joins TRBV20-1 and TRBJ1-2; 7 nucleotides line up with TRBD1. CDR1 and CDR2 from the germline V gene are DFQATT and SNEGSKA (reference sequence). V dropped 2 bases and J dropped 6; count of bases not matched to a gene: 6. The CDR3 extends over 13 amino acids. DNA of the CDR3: TGCAGTGCTAGATCCTCGACAGGGAATGGCTACACCTTC. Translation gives CSARSSTGNGYTF.

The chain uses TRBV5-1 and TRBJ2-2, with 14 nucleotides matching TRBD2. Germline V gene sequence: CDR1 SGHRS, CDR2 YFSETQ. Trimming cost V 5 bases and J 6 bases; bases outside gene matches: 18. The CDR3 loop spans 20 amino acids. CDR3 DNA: TGCGCCAGCAGATACGGACTAGCGGGAGGTTTTCGCCGCTTATCCGGGGAGCTGTTTTTT. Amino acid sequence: CASRYGLAGGFRRLSGELFF.

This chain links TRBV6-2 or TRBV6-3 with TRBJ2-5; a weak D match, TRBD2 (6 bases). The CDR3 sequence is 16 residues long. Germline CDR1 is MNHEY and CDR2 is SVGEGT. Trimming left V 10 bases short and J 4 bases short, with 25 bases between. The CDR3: CAIKSVGGSYGETQYF. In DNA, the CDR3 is TGTGCCATCAAGTCCGTGGGAGGATCTTACGGAGAGACCCAGTACTTC.

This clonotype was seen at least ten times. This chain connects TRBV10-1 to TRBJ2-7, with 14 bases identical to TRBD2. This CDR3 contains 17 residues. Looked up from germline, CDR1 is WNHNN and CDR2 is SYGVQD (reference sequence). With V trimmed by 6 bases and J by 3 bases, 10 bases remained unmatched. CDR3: CASSPGTSGGLYYEQYF. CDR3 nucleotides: TGCGCCAGCAGCCCCGGGACTAGCGGGGGACTCTACTACGAGCAGTACTTC.

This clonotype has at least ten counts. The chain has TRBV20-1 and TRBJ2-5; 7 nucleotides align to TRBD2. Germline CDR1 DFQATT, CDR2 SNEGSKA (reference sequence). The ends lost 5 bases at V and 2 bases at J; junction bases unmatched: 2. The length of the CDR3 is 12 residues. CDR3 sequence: CSARGLQETQYF. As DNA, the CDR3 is TGCAGTGCTCGGGGACTACAAGAGACCCAGTACTTC.

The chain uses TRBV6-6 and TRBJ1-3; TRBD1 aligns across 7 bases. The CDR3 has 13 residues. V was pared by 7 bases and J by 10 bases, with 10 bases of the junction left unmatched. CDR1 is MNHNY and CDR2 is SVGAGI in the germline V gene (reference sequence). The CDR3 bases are TGTGCCAGCACCCAAGGGGGCGTGAGGACCATATATTTT. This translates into CASTQGGVRTIYF.

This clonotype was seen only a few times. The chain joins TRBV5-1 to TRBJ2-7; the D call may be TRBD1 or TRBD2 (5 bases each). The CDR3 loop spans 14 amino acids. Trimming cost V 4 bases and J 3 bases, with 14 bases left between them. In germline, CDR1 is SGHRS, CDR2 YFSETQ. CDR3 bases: TGCGCCAGCAGCACGGACGGGGCAGGCTACGAGCAGTACTTC. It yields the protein CASSTDGAGYEQYF.

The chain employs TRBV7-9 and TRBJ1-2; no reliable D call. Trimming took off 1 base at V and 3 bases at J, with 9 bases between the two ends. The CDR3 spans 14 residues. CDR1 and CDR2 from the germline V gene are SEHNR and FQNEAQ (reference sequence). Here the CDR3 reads CASSLVVRDYGYTF. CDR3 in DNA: TGTGCCAGCAGCTTAGTGGTACGGGACTATGGCTACACCTTC. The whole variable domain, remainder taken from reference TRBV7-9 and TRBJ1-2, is DTGVSQNPRHKITKRGQNVTFRCDPISEHNRLYWYRQTLGQGPEFLTYFQNEAQLEKSRLLSDRFSAERPKGSFSTLEIQRTEQGDSAMYLCASSLVVRDYGYTFGSGTRLTVV.

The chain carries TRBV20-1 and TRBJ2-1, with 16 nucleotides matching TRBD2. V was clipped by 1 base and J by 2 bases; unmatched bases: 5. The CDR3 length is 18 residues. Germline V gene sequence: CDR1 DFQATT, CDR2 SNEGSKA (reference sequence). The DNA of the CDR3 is TGCAGTGCTAGAGGCGGGACTAGCGGGAGGGCCGCCTACAATGAGCAGTTCTTC. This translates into CSARGGTSGRAAYNEQFF.

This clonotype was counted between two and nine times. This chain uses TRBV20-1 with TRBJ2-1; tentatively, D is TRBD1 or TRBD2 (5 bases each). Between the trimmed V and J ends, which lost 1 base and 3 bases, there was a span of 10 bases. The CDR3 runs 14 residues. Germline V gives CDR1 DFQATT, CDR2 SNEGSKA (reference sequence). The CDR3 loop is CSARAGTIYNEQFF. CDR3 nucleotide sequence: TGCAGTGCTAGAGCAGGGACCATCTACAATGAGCAGTTCTTC.

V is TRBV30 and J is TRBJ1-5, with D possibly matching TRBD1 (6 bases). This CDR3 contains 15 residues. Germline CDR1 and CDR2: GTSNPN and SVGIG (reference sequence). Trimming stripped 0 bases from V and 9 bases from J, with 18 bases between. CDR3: CAWSVHQGTERPQHF. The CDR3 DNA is TGTGCCTGGAGTGTACATCAGGGGACCGAACGGCCCCAGCATTTT.

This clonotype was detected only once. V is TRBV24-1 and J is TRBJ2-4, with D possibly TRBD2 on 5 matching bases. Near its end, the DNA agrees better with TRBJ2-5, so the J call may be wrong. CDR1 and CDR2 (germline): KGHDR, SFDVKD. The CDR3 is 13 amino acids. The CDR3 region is CATSGSFQETQYF. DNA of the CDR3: TGTGCCACCTCGGGGAGCTTCCAAGAGACCCAGTACTTC.

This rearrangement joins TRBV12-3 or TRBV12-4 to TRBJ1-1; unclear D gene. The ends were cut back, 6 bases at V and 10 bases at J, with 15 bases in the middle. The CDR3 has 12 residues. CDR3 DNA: TGTGCCAGCAGCCACTCGGGCGGCGCAGCTTTCTTT. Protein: CASSHSGGAAFF.

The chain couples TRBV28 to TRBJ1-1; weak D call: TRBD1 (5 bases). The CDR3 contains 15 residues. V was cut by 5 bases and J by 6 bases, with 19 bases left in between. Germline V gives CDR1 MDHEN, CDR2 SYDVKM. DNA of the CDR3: TGTGCCAGCAGTCCAGGCCCCCGGGGGATCGCTGAAGCTTTCTTT. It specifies CASSPGPRGIAEAFF. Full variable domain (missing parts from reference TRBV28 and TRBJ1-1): DVKVTQSSRYLVKRTGEKVFLECVQDMDHENMFWYRQDPGLGLRLIYFSYDVKMKEKGDIPEGYSVSREKKERFSLILESASTNQTSMYLCASSPGPRGIAEAFFGQGTRLTVV.

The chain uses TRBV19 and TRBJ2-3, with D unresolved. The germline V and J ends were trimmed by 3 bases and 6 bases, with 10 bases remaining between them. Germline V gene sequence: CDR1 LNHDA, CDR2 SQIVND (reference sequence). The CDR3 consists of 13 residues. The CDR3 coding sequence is TGTGCCAGTAGTATGAACCCGGGCGATACGCAGTATTTT. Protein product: CASSMNPGDTQYF.

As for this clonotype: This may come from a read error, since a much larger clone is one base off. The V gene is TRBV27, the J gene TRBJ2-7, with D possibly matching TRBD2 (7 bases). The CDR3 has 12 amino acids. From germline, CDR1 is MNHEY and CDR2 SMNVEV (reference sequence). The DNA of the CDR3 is TGTACCAGCAGTTTGGGGGGGGCTGCGCAGTACTTC. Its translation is CTSSLGGAAQYF.

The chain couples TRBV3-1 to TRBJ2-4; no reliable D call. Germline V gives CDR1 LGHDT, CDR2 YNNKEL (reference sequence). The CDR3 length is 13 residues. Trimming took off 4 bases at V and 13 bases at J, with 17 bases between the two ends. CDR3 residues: CASSRPNVGEQYF. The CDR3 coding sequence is TGTGCCAGCAGCCGACCCAATGTGGGTGAGCAGTACTTC. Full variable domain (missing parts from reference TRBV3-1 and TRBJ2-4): DTAVSQTPKYLVTQMGNDKSIKCEQNLGHDTMYWYKQDSKKFLKIMFSYNNKELIINETVPNRFSPKSPDKAHLNLHINSLELGDSAVYFCASSRPNVGEQYFGAGTRLSVL.

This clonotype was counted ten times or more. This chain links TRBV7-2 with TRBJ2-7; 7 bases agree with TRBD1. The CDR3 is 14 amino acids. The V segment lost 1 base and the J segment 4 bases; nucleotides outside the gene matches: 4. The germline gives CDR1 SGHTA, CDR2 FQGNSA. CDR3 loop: CASSLEGQIYEQYF. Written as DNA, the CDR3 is TGTGCCAGCAGCTTAGAGGGACAGATTTACGAGCAGTACTTC.

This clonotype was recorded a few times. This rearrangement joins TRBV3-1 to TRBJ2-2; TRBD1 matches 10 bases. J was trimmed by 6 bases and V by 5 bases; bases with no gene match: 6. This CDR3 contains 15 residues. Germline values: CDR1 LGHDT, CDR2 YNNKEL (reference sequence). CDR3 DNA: TGTGCCAGCAGCTCGGGACAGGGGACGTCCGGGGAGCTGTTTTTT. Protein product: CASSSGQGTSGELFF. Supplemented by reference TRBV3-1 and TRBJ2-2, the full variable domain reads DTAVSQTPKYLVTQMGNDKSIKCEQNLGHDTMYWYKQDSKKFLKIMFSYNNKELIINETVPNRFSPKSPDKAHLNLHINSLELGDSAVYFCASSSGQGTSGELFFGEGSRLTVL.

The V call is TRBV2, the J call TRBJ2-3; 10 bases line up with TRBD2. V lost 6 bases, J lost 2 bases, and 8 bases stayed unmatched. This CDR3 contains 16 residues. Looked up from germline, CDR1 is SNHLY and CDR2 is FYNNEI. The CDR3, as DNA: TGTGCCAGCAGCGCATCGGGACTAGCGACCACAGATACGCAGTATTTT. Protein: CASSASGLATTDTQYF.